This T cell receptor beta chain was observed in a study of blood T cell repertoires in COVID-19. Trimming removed 4 bases from V and 5 bases from J; junction bases left unmatched: 10. Germline-derived CDR1 and CDR2 are SEHNR and FQNEAQ (reference sequence). The CDR3 runs to 15 residues. The assay was immunoSEQ multiplex PCR, and TCRdb's table has in-frame clones only and misses some. The repertoire has approximately 140,000 clones, under 90% of them found once; the top ten carry 35% to 40%. This receptor was taken from a human donor in a cohort sampled during active COVID-19. Sequenced: peripheral blood. This chain uses TRBV7-9 with TRBJ1-2; 7 bases agree with TRBD1. The CDR3 protein is CASSSSGTDTYGYTF. As DNA, the CDR3 is TGTGCCAGCAGCTCTTCCGGGACAGACACATATGGCTACACCTTC.